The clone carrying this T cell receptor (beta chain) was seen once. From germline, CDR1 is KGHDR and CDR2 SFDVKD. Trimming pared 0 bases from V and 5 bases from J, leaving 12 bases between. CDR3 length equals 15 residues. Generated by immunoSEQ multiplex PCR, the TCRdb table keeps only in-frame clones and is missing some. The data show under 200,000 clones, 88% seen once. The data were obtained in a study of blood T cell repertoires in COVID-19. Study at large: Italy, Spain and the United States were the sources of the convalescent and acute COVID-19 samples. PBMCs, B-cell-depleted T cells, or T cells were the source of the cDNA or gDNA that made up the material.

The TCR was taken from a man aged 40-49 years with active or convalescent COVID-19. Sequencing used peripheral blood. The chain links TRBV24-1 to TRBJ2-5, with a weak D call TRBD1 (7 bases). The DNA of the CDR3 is TGTGCCACCAGTGATTTGCAGGGGGGCGCGGAGACCCAGTACTTC. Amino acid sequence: CATSDLQGGAETQYF.